These 30 T cell receptor beta chains were all obtained from the same sample, sequenced in a study of HIV-infected patients and healthy controls. Each CDR3 protein is one row after TCRdb ran MiXCR on the 5' RACE reads. The table includes about 64,000 distinct CDR3 sequences, around 21% detected once. Sequencing input: CD4+ T cells from blood. Every receptor here comes from a human donor in good health.

This sequence joins TRBV29-1 and TRBJ2-7, with TRBD2 identical over 9 bases. V shed 4 bases, J shed 6 bases, and the junction held 10 bases outside the gene matches. Germline assignment: CDR1 SQVTM and CDR2 ANQGSEA. The CDR3 runs to 14 residues. Here the CDR3 DNA reads TGCAGCGTTGTACGGGGCGGGAGGGCACGCGAGCAGTACTTC. It yields the protein CSVVRGGRAREQYF.

The CDR3 spells CASSYLGQGAYEQYF. Here the CDR3 DNA reads TGTGCCAGCAGTTACCTCGGACAGGGGGCCTACGAGCAGTACTTC. The V and J genes are TRBV6-5 and TRBJ2-7, with 10 bases aligning to TRBD1. V dropped 2 bases and J dropped 2; count of bases not matched to a gene: 3. Germline lookup yields CDR1 MNHEY and CDR2 SVGAGI. The CDR3 contains 15 residues.

This clonotype was counted at least ten times. The chain has TRBV30 and TRBJ1-3; D remains ambiguous. There are 13 residues in the CDR3. From germline, CDR1 is GTSNPN and CDR2 SVGIG (reference sequence). V lost 3 bases to trimming and J lost 0 bases, with 6 bases between them. The CDR3 nucleotides read TGTGCCTGGAGATATCACTCTGGAAACACCATATATTTT. Residues: CAWRYHSGNTIYF.

This clonotype occurred a few times. The chain carries TRBV2 and TRBJ2-3; maybe TRBD1 (5 bases). Deletions cut 6 bases from V and 0 bases from J, with 7 bases between. The CDR3 is 13 residues long. Looked up from germline, CDR1 is SNHLY and CDR2 is FYNNEI. In nucleotides, the CDR3 is TGTGCCAGCAGGCACAGGAGCACAGATACGCAGTATTTT. It codes for CASRHRSTDTQYF.

This chain links TRBV18 with TRBJ1-2; the D gene is possibly TRBD1 (5 bases). The germline V gene encodes CDR1 KGHSH and CDR2 LQKENI. CDR3 length: 17 amino acids. The ends were cut back, 2 bases at V and 7 bases at J, with 23 bases in the middle. The CDR3 nucleotides are TGTGCCAGCTCACCAATAGACAACAGGTTCATCGGGATTGGCTACACCTTC. Translation gives CASSPIDNRFIGIGYTF. The full variable domain, rest sourced from reference TRBV18 and TRBJ1-2, is NAGVMQNPRHLVRRRGQEARLRCSPMKGHSHVYWYRQLPEEGLKFMVYLQKENIIDESGMPKERFSAEFPKEGPSILRIQQVVRGDSAAYFCASSPIDNRFIGIGYTFGSGTRLTVV.

The table lists this clonotype with a few counts. This chain joins TRBV28 and TRBJ1-2, with 8 bases that match TRBD1. Germline lookup yields CDR1 MDHEN and CDR2 SYDVKM. The CDR3 runs to 13 residues. V shed 6 bases and J 5 bases; nucleotides not matched to a gene: 5. CDR3 nucleotide sequence: TGTGCCAGCAGCGGGACAGGCCCATATGGCTACACCTTC. Translated: CASSGTGPYGYTF.

This clonotype was seen repeatedly, ten times or more. The rearrangement uses TRBV6-5 and TRBJ2-3; 8 nucleotides align to TRBD2. CDR1 is MNHEY, CDR2 SVGAGI, per germline. The CDR3 extends over 14 amino acids. J gave up 5 bases and V 6 bases, and 7 bases lay outside the gene matches. The CDR3 DNA reads TGTGCCAGCAGACCCACCCTAGCGGGAGATACGCAGTATTTT. Protein: CASRPTLAGDTQYF.

A few counts support this clonotype. The V gene is TRBV20-1, the J gene TRBJ1-1; TRBD1 might be the D (6 bases). V lost 4 bases and J 3 bases, leaving 15 bases between the germline ends. The CDR3 runs to 14 residues. Looked up from germline, CDR1 is DFQATT and CDR2 is SNEGSKA (reference sequence). DNA of the CDR3: TGCAGTGCTACCCCCGGGCAGGGGCACACTGAAGCTTTCTTT. It encodes CSATPGQGHTEAFF.

In this sample, this clonotype turned up many times. CDR3 sequence (DNA): TGTGCCAGCAGCCGGACTAGCGGGAGAACCTACAATGAGCAGTTCTTC. Protein: CASSRTSGRTYNEQFF. This sequence joins TRBV6-5 and TRBJ2-1; 13 nucleotides match TRBD2. CDR3 size: 16 residues. The J segment lost 2 bases and the V segment lost 6 bases, leaving 4 bases of the junction unmatched. Germline CDR1 is MNHEY and CDR2 is SVGAGI.

This clonotype was seen ten or more times. The chain has TRBV5-1 and TRBJ2-2, with D hard to call. Trimming shortened V by 2 bases and J by 3 bases, and 11 bases separated the two germline ends. Germline V gives CDR1 SGHRS, CDR2 YFSETQ. The CDR3 runs 15 residues. CDR3 residues: CASSFETGYTGELFF. The CDR3 bases are TGCGCCAGCAGCTTCGAGACTGGCTACACCGGGGAGCTGTTTTTT.

The table lists this clonotype with many counts. The chain combines TRBV2 with TRBJ1-2, with D possibly being TRBD1 (5 bases). Germline assignment: CDR1 SNHLY and CDR2 FYNNEI. CDR3 length equals 13 residues. With 9 bases removed from V and 3 bases from J, the gap between germline ends came to 14 bases. The CDR3 nucleotides read TGTGCCAGTCTTCGGGGCGCCGACTATGGCTACACCTTC. It encodes CASLRGADYGYTF.

This clonotype was observed a few times. J is TRBJ2-3 and V is TRBV6-6, with unresolved D. The germline gives CDR1 MNHNY, CDR2 SVGAGI (reference sequence). The length of the CDR3 is 14 residues. Trimming took 2 bases from V and 0 from J, leaving 6 bases between them. The CDR3 DNA reads as TGTGCCAGCAGTTACGGCCAGAGCACAGATACGCAGTATTTT. Translated: CASSYGQSTDTQYF.

This clonotype was seen only a few times. V gene TRBV29-1 combines with J gene TRBJ1-4; 9 nucleotides match TRBD1. Per the germline V gene, CDR1 is SQVTM and CDR2 is ANQGSEA. V gave up 6 bases and J gave up 5 bases; unmatched junction bases: 7. The CDR3 is 14 residues long. CDR3: CSVAGTGKNEKLFF. The CDR3 nucleotides read TGCAGCGTAGCCGGGACAGGGAAAAATGAAAAACTGTTTTTT. Complete variable domain (other parts from reference TRBV29-1 and TRBJ1-4): SAVISQKPSRDICQRGTSLTIQCQVDSQVTMMFWYRQQPGQSLTLIATANQGSEATYESGFVIDKFPISRPNLTFSTLTVSNMSPEDSSIYLCSVAGTGKNEKLFFGSGTQLSVL.

This clonotype was seen at least ten times. The chain employs TRBV2 and TRBJ2-2, with unresolved D. Deletions cut 7 bases from V and 5 bases from J, with 11 bases between. CDR1 SNHLY and CDR2 FYNNEI come from the germline V gene. The CDR3 length is 13 residues. CDR3 DNA sequence: TGTGCCAGCAACCAGCTTGAGACCGGGGAGCTGTTTTTT. Its protein product is CASNQLETGELFF.

This clonotype was seen repeatedly, ten times or more. The V and J genes are TRBV5-1 and TRBJ2-1, with 7 bases lining up with TRBD2. The junction had 7 bases not matched to a gene; V was cut back by 0 bases and J by 10 bases. In germline, CDR1 is SGHRS, CDR2 YFSETQ. The length of the CDR3 is 14 residues. CDR3 residues: CASSLGSSGGEQFF. The DNA for the CDR3 is TGCGCCAGCAGCTTGGGTTCTAGCGGAGGAGAGCAGTTCTTC.

This clonotype was seen repeatedly, ten times or more. V is TRBV28 and J is TRBJ1-5; 8 bases are a match to TRBD1. The CDR3 consists of 15 residues. Germline V gene data show CDR1 as MDHEN and CDR2 as SYDVKM. The V and J ends lost 2 bases and 6 bases, in that order; junction bases with no gene match: 6. The CDR3 spells CASSLGQGAFQPQHF. The CDR3, as DNA: TGTGCCAGCAGTTTAGGCCAGGGGGCTTTTCAGCCCCAGCATTTT.

The chain joins TRBV3-1 to TRBJ2-7; D unclear. Germline CDR1 and CDR2: LGHDT and YNNKEL (reference sequence). The CDR3 consists of 12 residues. Trimming stripped 3 bases from V and 6 bases from J, with 9 bases between. CDR3 in amino acids: CASSHGAGEQYF. The CDR3 bases are TGTGCCAGCAGCCATGGAGCAGGCGAGCAGTACTTC.

In this sample, this clonotype turned up a few times. The chain combines TRBV19 with TRBJ1-1; 8 bases are shared with TRBD1. The CDR3 has 14 amino acids. V trimming: 7 bases; J trimming: 3 bases; junction bases outside the gene matches: 7. Germline-derived CDR1 and CDR2 are LNHDA and SQIVND (reference sequence). DNA for the CDR3: TGTGCCAGTACCGACAGGGGAAGGGACACTGAAGCTTTCTTT. This translates into CASTDRGRDTEAFF. The full variable domain, completed using reference TRBV19 and TRBJ1-1, is DGGITQSPKYLFRKEGQNVTLSCEQNLNHDAMYWYRQDPGQGLRLIYYSQIVNDFQKGDIAEGYSVSREKKESFPLTVTSAQKNPTAFYLCASTDRGRDTEAFFGQGTRLTVV.

The chain combines TRBV20-1 with TRBJ2-7; D remains unclear. Trimming cost V 1 base and J 7 bases, with 17 bases left between them. This CDR3 region has 14 residues. Germline CDR1 reads DFQATT; CDR2 reads SNEGSKA (reference sequence). The CDR3 is CSARVGQTVGEQYF. The CDR3 DNA sequence: TGCAGTGCTAGAGTCGGTCAAACCGTGGGTGAGCAGTACTTC.

This clonotype was observed at least ten times. This chain connects TRBV7-9 to TRBJ2-3, with TRBD1 matching over 11 bases. V dropped 7 bases and J dropped 5; count of bases not matched to a gene: 2. The length of the CDR3 is 13 residues. The germline gives CDR1 SEHNR, CDR2 FQNEAQ (reference sequence). The CDR3 DNA sequence: TGTGCCAGCAAGGGACAGGGGGTAGATACGCAGTATTTT. Protein product: CASKGQGVDTQYF.

This clonotype was recorded many times. This chain links TRBV5-4 with TRBJ2-3; D may be TRBD1 or TRBD2 (6 bases each). Germline assignment: CDR1 SGHNT and CDR2 YYREEE (reference sequence). Trimming removed 6 bases at V and 4 bases at J, with 21 bases between. CDR3 length: 16 residues. CDR3 in amino acids: CASTRSGQGYSDTQYF. The CDR3 DNA reads TGTGCCAGCACCCGGAGCGGGCAGGGGTATTCAGATACGCAGTATTTT.

The gene calls are TRBV6-5 and TRBJ2-7; 7 bases map to TRBD2. Germline V gene data show CDR1 as MNHEY and CDR2 as SVGAGI. V was clipped by 6 bases and J by 3 bases; unmatched bases: 8. CDR3 length: 14 amino acids. CDR3 nucleotides: TGTGCCAGCAGACAAGCGGGGTACATCTACGAGCAGTACTTC. This encodes CASRQAGYIYEQYF.

This clonotype was picked up many times. The chain employs TRBV20-1 and TRBJ2-1; 10 nucleotides align to TRBD2. The CDR3 sequence is 16 residues long. Germline V lookup: CDR1 DFQATT, CDR2 SNEGSKA (reference sequence). After removal of 0 bases from V and 8 bases from J, the junction contained 10 bases not matched to a gene. The CDR3 coding sequence is TGCAGTGCTAGAGAACCCACTAGCGGGGTTTACTATGAGCAGTTCTTC. Translating it yields CSAREPTSGVYYEQFF.

This clonotype was observed at least ten times. V is TRBV6-2 or TRBV6-3 and J is TRBJ1-2; D call uncertain. CDR1 is MNHEY and CDR2 is SVGEGT in the germline V gene. This CDR3 contains 12 residues. Trimming removed 5 bases at V and 5 bases at J, with 9 bases between. The CDR3 nucleotides are TGTGCCAGCAGTCAAGGGCAGTATGGCTACACCTTC. Encoded protein: CASSQGQYGYTF.

The DNA for the CDR3 is TGTGCCAGCAGCTCGGGCCCAGATACGCAGTATTTT. Amino acid sequence: CASSSGPDTQYF. This chain links TRBV5-6 with TRBJ2-3; D is undetermined. The V gene lost 3 bases and the J gene lost 4 bases, with 6 bases spanning the gap. The germline gives CDR1 SGHDT, CDR2 YYEEEE. This CDR3 is built from 12 residues.

The chain carries TRBV14 and TRBJ2-1; D may be TRBD1 (6 bases). In germline, CDR1 is SGHDN, CDR2 FVKESK. The CDR3 is 15 amino acids. V was trimmed by 0 bases and J by 6 bases, leaving 12 bases between them. The CDR3 loop is CASSQDRTRGNEQFF. Here the CDR3 DNA reads TGTGCCAGCAGCCAAGATCGGACCAGGGGCAATGAGCAGTTCTTC.

The chain employs TRBV18 and TRBJ2-1; D might be TRBD1 (6 bases). The CDR3 loop spans 15 amino acids. CDR1 and CDR2 (germline): KGHSH, LQKENI. Trimming took off 3 bases at V and 5 bases at J, with 14 bases between the two ends. CDR3 coding DNA: TGTGCCAGCTCACCGAGGGACATTGGACACAATGAGCAGTTCTTC. Its protein product is CASSPRDIGHNEQFF.

This clonotype was seen many times. V and J are TRBV10-3 and TRBJ1-1; no firm D call. This CDR3 contains 15 residues. Trimming left V 3 bases short and J 0 bases short, with 11 bases between. Germline CDR1 is ENHRY and CDR2 is SYGVKD. The CDR3, as DNA: TGTGCCATCAGTGAAACTAAAGGAGTGAACACTGAAGCTTTCTTT. Translation gives CAISETKGVNTEAFF.

In its sample, this clonotype was seen many times. The genes are TRBV29-1 and TRBJ2-7; 13 bases agree with TRBD2. The CDR3 is 15 amino acids. V dropped 5 bases and J dropped 0; count of bases not matched to a gene: 4. Looked up from germline, CDR1 is SQVTM and CDR2 is ANQGSEA. The CDR3 sequence: CSVRGTSGTSYEQYF. The CDR3 DNA is TGCAGCGTTAGGGGGACTAGCGGGACCTCCTACGAGCAGTACTTC.

This clonotype was found a few times. This chain links TRBV5-4 with TRBJ2-3, with D perhaps TRBD1 (5 bases). Germline-derived CDR1 and CDR2 are SGHNT and YYREEE (reference sequence). The CDR3 covers 15 residues. V lost 3 bases, J lost 0 bases, and 11 bases lay in between. The CDR3 sequence is CASSSRQTSTDTQYF. For the CDR3, the DNA is TGTGCCAGCAGCTCAAGACAGACTAGCACAGATACGCAGTATTTT.